One and the same sample provided the 26 T cell receptor beta chains below, sequenced in a study of cytomegalovirus exposure and HLA in healthy donors. Both 60 Vbeta primers and 13 Jbeta primers went into the PCR. The method was immunoSEQ multiplex PCR; TCRdb's version includes in-frame clones alone and lacks a portion of them. The sample lists approximately 90,000 clones; roughly 63% were seen once. Sample: PBMCs. Receptors were obtained from a woman in her thirties in good health and CMV-seronegative.

The chain is built from TRBV7-2 and TRBJ1-3; unclear D gene. Germline assignment: CDR1 SGHTA and CDR2 FQGNSA. The ends were cut back, 6 bases at V and 0 bases at J, with 9 bases in the middle. CDR3 length: 14 residues. CDR3 coding DNA: TGTGCCAGCAGATATGACACCTCTGGAAACACCATATATTTT. Protein product: CASRYDTSGNTIYF.

This chain's CDR3 is CASSSKRGYTDTQYF. The CDR3 DNA reads as TGTGCCAGCAGCTCTAAGCGGGGGTACACAGATACGCAGTATTTT. The chain is built from TRBV7-3 and TRBJ2-3, with TRBD2 matching 8 bases. This CDR3 is 15 amino acids long. Unmatched junction bases numbered 5, after V lost 4 bases and J lost 2 bases. Germline V CDR1 and CDR2: SGHTA, FQGTGA.

In this sample, this clone turned up a few times. This chain links TRBV5-1 with TRBJ2-7; 8 bases are a match to TRBD1. CDR3 size: 14 residues. V lost 3 bases and J lost 3; bases outside the gene matches: 5. CDR1 is SGHRS, CDR2 YFSETQ, per germline. CDR3 nucleotides: TGCGCCAGCAGCTCGGGACAGGCGGACTACGAGCAGTACTTC. Translating gives CASSSGQADYEQYF.

The chain couples TRBV5-1 to TRBJ2-7; 7 positions match TRBD1. The length of the CDR3 is 13 residues. The ends lost 4 bases at V and 3 bases at J; junction bases unmatched: 4. Germline assignment: CDR1 SGHRS and CDR2 YFSETQ. CDR3 sequence reads: CASSKGQSYEQYF. In nucleotides, the CDR3 is TGCGCCAGCAGCAAGGGACAGAGCTACGAGCAGTACTTC.

The chain recombines TRBV5-4 with TRBJ1-4; 9 bases are a match to TRBD1. After removal of 0 bases from V and 8 bases from J, the junction contained 5 bases not matched to a gene. This CDR3 comprises 15 residues. CDR1 SGHNT and CDR2 YYREEE come from the germline V gene (reference sequence). The CDR3 sequence is CASSLGDRVGEKLFF. In DNA, the CDR3 is TGTGCCAGCAGCTTGGGGGACAGGGTGGGAGAAAAACTGTTTTTT.

This chain uses TRBV27 with TRBJ1-5, with D possibly being TRBD1 (5 bases). Trimming cost V 5 bases and J 1 base, with 15 bases left between them. The CDR3 totals 16 residues. Per germline, CDR1 MNHEY and CDR2 SMNVEV (reference sequence). As DNA, the CDR3 is TGTGCCAGCAGTCCCTTGGGGGGGGAGAGCAATCAGCCCCAGCATTTT. It specifies CASSPLGGESNQPQHF.

The chain recombines TRBV4-1 with TRBJ2-1; TRBD2 agrees at 8 bases. The CDR3 runs 16 residues. The V gene's germline CDR1 is MGHRA and CDR2 YSYEKL. Trimming at V came to 2 bases and at J to 1 base, leaving 4 bases not matched to a gene. DNA of the CDR3: TGCGCCAGCAGCCAACCCCGGGGGGGATCCTACAATGAGCAGTTCTTC. Translating gives CASSQPRGGSYNEQFF.

This clone appeared a few times. The V call is TRBV4-1, the J call TRBJ1-5; TRBD1 matches at 9 bases. Germline V lookup: CDR1 MGHRA, CDR2 YSYEKL. V was clipped by 6 bases and J by 5 bases; unmatched bases: 8. The CDR3 sequence is 15 residues long. CDR3 sequence: CASRSGQGTDQPQHF. The CDR3, as DNA: TGCGCCAGCAGGTCCGGACAGGGGACGGATCAGCCCCAGCATTTT.

This chain connects TRBV27 to TRBJ2-7; D not certain. Looked up from germline, CDR1 is MNHEY and CDR2 is SMNVEV (reference sequence). CDR3 length equals 11 residues. V gave up 7 bases and J gave up 4 bases, with 8 bases separating them. The CDR3 reads CASMGRYEQYF. The CDR3 DNA reads TGTGCCAGCATGGGCAGGTACGAGCAGTACTTC.

A note on this clone: One end of the junction fails to match germline, which may point to a read error. This rearrangement joins TRBV15 to TRBJ1-2, with D possibly TRBD1 on 5 matching bases. From germline, CDR1 is LNHNV and CDR2 YYDKDF (reference sequence). This CDR3 contains 13 residues. CDR3 DNA: TGTGCCACCAGCCCTGACAGCCACTATGACTACACCTTC. This codes for CATSPDSHYDYTF.

This clone has only a few counts. The chain is built from TRBV27 and TRBJ1-5; the match to TRBD1 covers 7 bases. The CDR3 spans 16 residues. The germline CDR1 and CDR2 sequences are MNHEY and SMNVEV (reference sequence). J gave up 7 bases and V 8 bases, and 17 bases lay outside the gene matches. Here the CDR3 reads CASGLPSGTDYQPQHF. The CDR3 DNA reads TGTGCCAGCGGTCTCCCATCCGGGACAGATTACCAGCCCCAGCATTTT.

The V and J genes are TRBV30 and TRBJ2-5; D is uncertain. The CDR3 length is 12 residues. Deletions cut 2 bases from V and 5 bases from J, with 9 bases between. Per germline, CDR1 GTSNPN and CDR2 SVGIG (reference sequence). In DNA form, the CDR3 reads TGTGCCTGGAGTCATTCGGTTGAGACCCAGTACTTC. It translates to CAWSHSVETQYF.

CDR3 DNA sequence: TGTGCCATCAGTGGGGACGGGAGCTCTGGGGCCAACGTCCTGACTTTC. Amino acid sequence: CAISGDGSSGANVLTF. J is TRBJ2-6 and V is TRBV10-3; possibly TRBD2 for D (6 bases). This CDR3 spans 16 amino acids. The V gene's germline CDR1 is ENHRY and CDR2 SYGVKD. Trimming cost V 4 bases and J 0 bases, with 10 bases left between them.

This clone was detected only once. CDR3 sequence: CAISVGRGDNEQFF. In DNA, the CDR3 is TGTGCCATCAGTGTAGGGCGGGGGGACAATGAGCAGTTCTTC. The rearrangement links TRBV10-3 to TRBJ2-1, with 8 bases lining up with TRBD2. Trimming took 4 bases from V and 5 from J; bases not matched to a gene: 4. Germline assignment: CDR1 ENHRY and CDR2 SYGVKD. CDR3 length: 14 amino acids.

This clone was seen only once. The V and J genes are TRBV6-1 and TRBJ1-5; D is unclear. This CDR3 contains 13 residues. The germline V gene has CDR1 MNHNS and CDR2 SASEGT. Between the trimmed V and J ends, which lost 4 bases and 4 bases, there was a span of 8 bases. The CDR3 DNA follows: TGTGCCAGCAGTGTGTCACAGAATCAGCCCCAGCATTTT. This sequence encodes CASSVSQNQPQHF.

V is TRBV5-1 and J is TRBJ1-2; D gene uncertain. The CDR3 covers 14 residues. V was trimmed by 0 bases and J by 6 bases, leaving 12 bases between them. Germline V gives CDR1 SGHRS, CDR2 YFSETQ. For the CDR3, the DNA is TGCGCCAGCAGCTTGGGTCGTGGGAGTGATGGCTACACCTTC. It specifies CASSLGRGSDGYTF.

V and J are TRBV4-1 and TRBJ2-5, with a weak D call TRBD2 (6 bases). This CDR3 has 15 amino acids. Deletions cut 1 base from V and 4 bases from J, with 13 bases between. From germline, CDR1 is MGHRA and CDR2 YSYEKL. The DNA of the CDR3 is TGCGCCAGCAGCCAAGGGCCGGGGGAGGCAGAGACCCAGTACTTC. The encoded protein is CASSQGPGEAETQYF.

J is TRBJ1-3 and V is TRBV5-5; D is uncertain. The CDR3 consists of 13 residues. Per the germline V gene, CDR1 is SGHKS and CDR2 is YYEKEE (reference sequence). V lost 1 base and J 4 bases, leaving 6 bases between the germline ends. CDR3 region: CASSLYEGNTIYF. CDR3 coding DNA: TGTGCCAGCAGCTTGTATGAGGGAAACACCATATATTTT.

This clone appeared a few times. The chain is built from TRBV7-2 and TRBJ2-5, with D possibly TRBD2 on 5 matching bases. V lost 10 bases to trimming and J lost 5 bases, with 14 bases between them. The CDR3 loop spans 12 amino acids. Germline CDR1 and CDR2: SGHTA and FQGNSA. The CDR3 DNA is TGTGCCACCCGGGAAGCCCGGGAGACCCAGTACTTC. This codes for CATREARETQYF.

J is TRBJ1-2 and V is TRBV4-1; TRBD1 might be the D (5 bases). The V gene lost 4 bases and the J gene lost 8 bases, with 14 bases spanning the gap. This CDR3 contains 13 residues. From germline, CDR1 is MGHRA and CDR2 YSYEKL. For the CDR3, the DNA is TGCGCCAGCAGCCGCCCCGGGAGGGACGGCTACACCTTC. Translating it yields CASSRPGRDGYTF.

This clone was observed a handful of times. The gene calls are TRBV5-1 and TRBJ2-3, with TRBD2 matching 13 bases. Germline V gives CDR1 SGHRS, CDR2 YFSETQ. The CDR3 runs 18 residues. V trimming: 5 bases; J trimming: 6 bases; junction bases outside the gene matches: 15. The CDR3 loop is CASRRKPQLAGGIDTQYF. CDR3 DNA: TGCGCCAGCAGGCGCAAACCCCAACTAGCGGGAGGGATTGATACGCAGTATTTT.

The J gene is TRBJ2-3, the V gene TRBV7-3; D is possibly TRBD2 (6 bases). Germline values: CDR1 SGHTA, CDR2 FQGTGA. Trimming took off 1 base at V and 1 base at J, with 9 bases between the two ends. CDR3 length: 15 amino acids. The CDR3: CASSLSGVGTDTQYF. CDR3 sequence (DNA): TGTGCCAGCAGCTTAAGCGGGGTTGGCACAGATACGCAGTATTTT.

The rearrangement uses TRBV29-1 and TRBJ2-5; D call uncertain. Trimming took off 2 bases at V and 3 bases at J, with 13 bases between the two ends. The CDR3 totals 14 residues. CDR1 is SQVTM and CDR2 is ANQGSEA in the germline V gene. The DNA of the CDR3 is TGCAGCGTTGAACCGTACCTAGGAAAAGAGACCCAGTACTTC. Its translation is CSVEPYLGKETQYF. The full variable domain, in which reference TRBV29-1 and TRBJ2-5 provide the parts outside the CDR3, is SAVISQKPSRDICQRGTSLTIQCQVDSQVTMMFWYRQQPGQSLTLIATANQGSEATYESGFVIDKFPISRPNLTFSTLTVSNMSPEDSSIYLCSVEPYLGKETQYFGPGTRLLVL.

This clone came up once. The rearrangement joins TRBV10-3 to TRBJ2-7; 7 bases are shared with TRBD2. After removal of 3 bases from V and 3 bases from J, the junction contained 14 bases not matched to a gene. The CDR3 is made up of 17 amino acids. Germline V lookup: CDR1 ENHRY, CDR2 SYGVKD. Here the CDR3 DNA reads TGTGCCATCAGTGAAGGGGAGGGGCTAGCGGCCCGCTACGAGCAGTACTTC. Its translation is CAISEGEGLAARYEQYF.

This chain joins TRBV28 and TRBJ1-5; D is unresolved. Trimming took 3 bases from V and 1 from J, leaving 7 bases between them. The CDR3 is made up of 14 amino acids. Germline V lookup: CDR1 MDHEN, CDR2 SYDVKM. The CDR3 nucleotides are TGTGCCAGCAGTTTTGGCGGAAGCAATCAGCCCCAGCATTTT. Protein sequence: CASSFGGSNQPQHF. The full variable domain, in which reference TRBV28 and TRBJ1-5 provide the parts outside the CDR3, is DVKVTQSSRYLVKRTGEKVFLECVQDMDHENMFWYRQDPGLGLRLIYFSYDVKMKEKGDIPEGYSVSREKKERFSLILESASTNQTSMYLCASSFGGSNQPQHFGDGTRLSIL.

J is TRBJ2-5 and V is TRBV6-6; 7 bases are a match to TRBD2. The CDR3 contains 15 residues. The germline V gene has CDR1 MNHNY and CDR2 SVGAGI (reference sequence). The junction had 7 bases not matched to a gene; V was cut back by 4 bases and J by 2 bases. In DNA, the CDR3 is TGTGCCAGCAGTTCGACTAGCCCTGTACAAGAGACCCAGTACTTC. Protein: CASSSTSPVQETQYF.